These 29 T cell receptor beta chains originate from one sample sequenced in a study of CD8 T cells in Susac syndrome. The authors reverse transcribed roughly 0.5 to 1 ug RNA with random hexamers. One entry per CDR3 protein results from TCRdb running MiXCR on the immunoSEQ multiplex PCR reads. The sample holds roughly 120,000 distinct CDR3 sequences, approximately 94% seen once. Sequencing input: CD4+ T cells from PBMCs. The receptors stem from a human donor in good health.

The genes are TRBV10-3 and TRBJ2-7; D is possibly TRBD1 or TRBD2 (5 bases each). The CDR3 extends over 14 amino acids. V lost 1 base, J lost 2 bases, and 9 bases lay in between. CDR1 and CDR2 (germline): ENHRY, SYGVKD. CDR3 sequence: CAISEWMGAYEQYF. The CDR3, as DNA: TGTGCCATCAGTGAGTGGATGGGGGCCTACGAGCAGTACTTC.

The J gene is TRBJ2-2, the V gene TRBV5-1; 8 bases line up with TRBD2. Germline V gene data show CDR1 as SGHRS and CDR2 as YFSETQ. The CDR3 covers 15 residues. V shed 4 bases and J 6 bases; nucleotides not matched to a gene: 8. The CDR3 loop is CASSIGLAVAGELFF. CDR3 in DNA: TGCGCCAGCAGCATCGGACTAGCTGTGGCCGGGGAGCTGTTTTTT.

The chain links TRBV6-2 or TRBV6-3 to TRBJ2-2; unclear D gene. Per germline, CDR1 MNHEY and CDR2 SVGEGT. The CDR3 runs to 16 residues. V shed 6 bases and J shed 0 bases, with 14 bases lying between them. CDR3 protein: CASSPRLPSNTGELFF. Written as DNA, the CDR3 is TGTGCCAGCAGCCCACGGCTACCTTCGAACACCGGGGAGCTGTTTTTT.

The CDR3 DNA sequence: TGTGCCAGCAGCCACTTCATCGCGGGACTAGCAAAGGGGGGGCAGTACTTC. Translated, it gives CASSHFIAGLAKGGQYF. The rearrangement uses TRBV3-1 and TRBJ2-7; TRBD2 agrees at 9 bases. Looked up from germline, CDR1 is LGHDT and CDR2 is YNNKEL (reference sequence). The V gene end was trimmed by 3 bases and the J gene end by 9 bases; junction bases not matched to a gene: 18. This CDR3 is 17 amino acids long.

The chain joins TRBV7-2 to TRBJ2-7; 9 bases agree with TRBD2. The CDR3 covers 16 residues. The junction had 9 bases not matched to a gene; V was cut back by 4 bases and J by 2 bases. The germline V gene has CDR1 SGHTA and CDR2 FQGNSA. The DNA of the CDR3 is TGTGCCAGCAGCTGGCGCCTAGCGGGACTCACCTACGAGCAGTACTTC. Its translation is CASSWRLAGLTYEQYF.

V usage is TRBV3-1 and J usage is TRBJ2-3, with 7 bases fitting TRBD1. CDR1 is LGHDT and CDR2 is YNNKEL in the germline V gene (reference sequence). V lost 6 bases to trimming and J lost 5 bases; unmatched junction nucleotides: 2. The CDR3 contains 12 residues. CDR3 nucleotide sequence: TGTGCCAGCAGTGACAGGGAAGATACGCAGTATTTT. Translation: CASSDREDTQYF.

V and J are TRBV27 and TRBJ1-2; 7 nucleotides match TRBD1. Trimming removed 10 bases from V and 3 bases from J; junction bases left unmatched: 14. The CDR3 is 15 amino acids. Per the germline V gene, CDR1 is MNHEY and CDR2 is SMNVEV (reference sequence). The CDR3 spells CATAVYWDSDYGYTF. The DNA of the CDR3 is TGTGCCACAGCAGTTTATTGGGACAGCGACTATGGCTACACCTTC.

The chain employs TRBV5-1 and TRBJ2-7, with 7 bases aligning to TRBD1. The CDR3 loop spans 14 amino acids. From germline, CDR1 is SGHRS and CDR2 YFSETQ. V was pared by 3 bases and J by 6 bases, with 9 bases of the junction left unmatched. The DNA for the CDR3 is TGCGCCAGCAGCTGGGGACAGCCTACTCGCGAGCAGTACTTC. Residues: CASSWGQPTREQYF.

The chain uses TRBV12-3 or TRBV12-4 and TRBJ2-3; D is perhaps TRBD1 (6 bases). The CDR3 covers 15 residues. The V end was cut by 3 bases, the J end by 0 bases, with 10 bases between. CDR3 residues: CASSLGHPSTDTQYF. The CDR3 DNA reads as TGTGCCAGCAGTTTGGGACACCCTAGCACAGATACGCAGTATTTT.

The chain combines TRBV6-1 with TRBJ2-1, with 14 nucleotides matching TRBD2. The V and J ends lost 5 bases and 6 bases, in that order; junction bases with no gene match: 12. The V gene's germline CDR1 is MNHNS and CDR2 SASEGT. The CDR3 contains 18 residues. This CDR3 is CASSQGLGLAGVRNEQFF. The CDR3, as DNA: TGTGCCAGCAGTCAAGGCCTGGGACTAGCGGGAGTACGCAATGAGCAGTTCTTC.

The chain uses TRBV7-9 and TRBJ1-3, with 7 bases matching TRBD1. The CDR3 extends over 14 amino acids. Trimming took 5 bases from V and 4 from J; bases not matched to a gene: 5. Germline-derived CDR1 and CDR2 are SEHNR and FQNEAQ (reference sequence). For the CDR3, the DNA is TGTGCCAGCAGCCCTAGGGACAGCGGAAACACCATATATTTT. Protein sequence: CASSPRDSGNTIYF.

This chain's CDR3 is CASSRQEGFGQPQHF. The CDR3 nucleotides are TGTGCCAGCAGTCGGCAGGAGGGGTTTGGTCAGCCCCAGCATTTT. V usage is TRBV28 and J usage is TRBJ1-5, with D possibly TRBD1 on 5 matching bases. Per germline, CDR1 MDHEN and CDR2 SYDVKM. Trimming shortened V by 5 bases and J by 6 bases, and 17 bases separated the two germline ends. This CDR3 region has 15 residues. The variable domain in full, with the rest retrieved from reference TRBV28 and TRBJ1-5, is DVKVTQSSRYLVKRTGEKVFLECVQDMDHENMFWYRQDPGLGLRLIYFSYDVKMKEKGDIPEGYSVSREKKERFSLILESASTNQTSMYLCASSRQEGFGQPQHFGDGTRLSIL.

This chain joins TRBV20-1 and TRBJ2-1, with 12 nucleotides matching TRBD1. CDR3 length: 15 residues. The junction had 10 bases not matched to a gene; V was cut back by 6 bases and J by 7 bases. Germline loops: CDR1 DFQATT, CDR2 SNEGSKA (reference sequence). The CDR3, as DNA: TGCAGTGCGCCGGACCGGGACAGGGGGCGAAATGAGCAGTTCTTC. Residues: CSAPDRDRGRNEQFF.

The chain has TRBV18 and TRBJ2-5; TRBD2 matches 11 bases. This CDR3 spans 16 amino acids. J was trimmed by 1 base and V by 4 bases; bases with no gene match: 5. Per the germline V gene, CDR1 is KGHSH and CDR2 is LQKENI. The CDR3 loop reads CASSHQTSGTQETQYF. CDR3 sequence (DNA): TGTGCCAGCTCACATCAGACTAGCGGGACCCAAGAGACCCAGTACTTC.

The genes are TRBV29-1 and TRBJ1-1, with D possibly being TRBD1 (5 bases). The CDR3 covers 12 residues. V was pared by 7 bases and J by 2 bases, with 11 bases between. Germline V gene sequence: CDR1 SQVTM, CDR2 ANQGSEA. Here the CDR3 reads CSADRGNTEAFF. Written as DNA, the CDR3 is TGCAGCGCTGATAGGGGAAACACTGAAGCTTTCTTT. The whole variable domain, remainder taken from reference TRBV29-1 and TRBJ1-1, is SAVISQKPSRDICQRGTSLTIQCQVDSQVTMMFWYRQQPGQSLTLIATANQGSEATYESGFVIDKFPISRPNLTFSTLTVSNMSPEDSSIYLCSADRGNTEAFFGQGTRLTVV.

The J gene is TRBJ1-5, the V gene TRBV5-1, with TRBD1 as a possible D gene (5 bases). The V gene lost 2 bases and the J gene lost 5 bases, with 11 bases spanning the gap. Germline V gene data show CDR1 as SGHRS and CDR2 as YFSETQ. The CDR3 loop spans 14 amino acids. In nucleotides, the CDR3 is TGCGCCAGCAGCTTAGGTATCAGGGATCAGCCCCAGCATTTT. This sequence encodes CASSLGIRDQPQHF.

The sample holds a few counts of this clonotype. The rearrangement links TRBV27 to TRBJ1-2; 11 nucleotides agree with TRBD1. The CDR3 has 15 residues. The V segment lost 5 bases and the J segment 4 bases; nucleotides outside the gene matches: 6. Germline V lookup: CDR1 MNHEY, CDR2 SMNVEV (reference sequence). The CDR3 region is CASSPGQGAGYGYTF. CDR3 nucleotides: TGTGCCAGCAGTCCAGGACAGGGGGCGGGCTATGGCTACACCTTC.

About this clonotype: At one of its ends the junction is not consistent with the germline gene, which may arise from a read error. This chain uses TRBV7-7 with TRBJ2-3, with D perhaps matching TRBD1 (5 bases). Germline CDR1 reads SSHAT; CDR2 reads FNYEAQ (reference sequence). The length of the CDR3 is 15 residues. The CDR3 bases are TGTGCTAGCAGCTTTGGTGGGGCTAGCACAGATACGCAGTATTTT. It specifies CASSFGGASTDTQYF. Filled out from reference TRBV7-7 and TRBJ2-3, the complete variable domain reads GAGVSQSPRYKVTKRGQDVTLRCDPISSHATLYWYQQALGQGPEFLTYFNYEAQPDKSGLPSDRFSAERPEGSISTLTIQRTEQRDSAMYRCASSFGGASTDTQYFGPGTRLTVL.

The chain employs TRBV7-9 and TRBJ2-4; possibly TRBD1 for D (5 bases). V dropped 4 bases and J dropped 0 bases, with 16 bases sitting between them. The germline gives CDR1 SEHNR, CDR2 FQNEAQ (reference sequence). The CDR3 loop spans 17 amino acids. CDR3 sequence (DNA): TGTGCCAGCAGCTCTACCGGTGGACAACTAGCCAAAAACATTCAGTACTTC. Translation: CASSSTGGQLAKNIQYF.

This chain links TRBV29-1 with TRBJ2-3; no clear D gene. Per germline, CDR1 SQVTM and CDR2 ANQGSEA. The CDR3 covers 12 residues. V lost 4 bases and J 6 bases, leaving 11 bases between the germline ends. The CDR3 here is CSVVSPGDTQYF. CDR3 sequence (DNA): TGCAGCGTTGTTTCACCTGGGGATACGCAGTATTTT.

The table lists this clonotype with a count of one. The chain combines TRBV3-1 with TRBJ2-4, with D possibly matching TRBD1 (5 bases). Looked up from germline, CDR1 is LGHDT and CDR2 is YNNKEL (reference sequence). The CDR3 totals 14 residues. Trimming left V 6 bases short and J 1 base short, with 10 bases between. The CDR3 DNA reads TGTGCCAGCAGTGCAGGGCCCGCCAAAAACATTCAGTACTTC. Its translation is CASSAGPAKNIQYF.

V and J are TRBV12-3 or TRBV12-4 and TRBJ2-5, with TRBD2 matching 9 bases. CDR3 length equals 15 residues. The junction had 6 bases not matched to a gene; V was cut back by 5 bases and J by 2 bases. CDR3: CASSPPLAGQETQYF. The CDR3, as DNA: TGTGCCAGCAGTCCCCCCCTAGCGGGACAAGAGACCCAGTACTTC.

CDR3 sequence (DNA): TGTGCCACCCAGGGGGCTGGAAACACCATATATTTT. Amino acids: CATQGAGNTIYF. The J gene is TRBJ1-3, the V gene TRBV6-5; 7 bases are shared with TRBD1. Germline trimming cut 10 bases from V and 2 bases from J; bases unmatched to any gene: 2. CDR3 length: 12 amino acids. Germline CDR1 MNHEY, CDR2 SVGAGI.

DNA of the CDR3: TGTGCCTGGGCCGGGATGGGGCTGGAAGCTTTCTTT. It yields the protein CAWAGMGLEAFF. The chain couples TRBV30 to TRBJ1-1, with D tentatively TRBD1 (5 bases). CDR3 length equals 12 residues. CDR1 and CDR2 from the germline V gene are GTSNPN and SVGIG (reference sequence). V shed 5 bases and J shed 8 bases, with 15 bases lying between them.

The gene calls are TRBV19 and TRBJ1-5; 9 positions match TRBD1. J was trimmed by 0 bases and V by 4 bases; bases with no gene match: 16. CDR1 and CDR2 from the germline V gene are LNHDA and SQIVND (reference sequence). The CDR3 loop spans 20 amino acids. The CDR3 coding sequence is TGTGCCAGTAGTAAACCCACCGGGACAGGGAGAGCCTATAGCAATCAGCCCCAGCATTTT. Protein sequence: CASSKPTGTGRAYSNQPQHF.

The chain uses TRBV20-1 and TRBJ2-3; D is ambiguous. Per germline, CDR1 DFQATT and CDR2 SNEGSKA (reference sequence). There are 15 residues in the CDR3. The V and J ends lost 3 bases and 0 bases respectively, with 13 bases between them. The CDR3 bases are TGCAGTGCTAGGTCGCAGACAACTAGCACAGATACGCAGTATTTT. As protein: CSARSQTTSTDTQYF.

The V call is TRBV6-5, the J call TRBJ1-1, with D possibly matching TRBD1 (5 bases). Germline V CDR1 and CDR2: MNHEY, SVGAGI. V was clipped by 1 base and J by 7 bases, with 13 bases between them. This CDR3 has 14 amino acids. CDR3 nucleotide sequence: TGTGCCAGCAGTTACTTCGGGACTGACAGTGAAGCTTTCTTT. Translated, it gives CASSYFGTDSEAFF.

V and J are TRBV2 and TRBJ1-2; D remains unclear. V was trimmed by 7 bases and J by 4 bases, leaving 10 bases between them. Germline values: CDR1 SNHLY, CDR2 FYNNEI. This CDR3 has 12 amino acids. In nucleotides, the CDR3 is TGTGCCAGCATCCAGGACGGCTATGGCTACACCTTC. Amino acids: CASIQDGYGYTF. The whole variable domain, remainder taken from reference TRBV2 and TRBJ1-2, is EPEVTQTPSHQVTQMGQEVILRCVPISNHLYFYWYRQILGQKVEFLVSFYNNEISEKSEIFDDQFSVERPDGSNFTLKIRSTKLEDSAMYFCASIQDGYGYTFGSGTRLTVV.

The rearrangement uses TRBV4-1 and TRBJ2-5, with D possibly matching TRBD2 (6 bases). Germline V gene data show CDR1 as MGHRA and CDR2 as YSYEKL. Trimming shortened V by 0 bases and J by 7 bases, and 15 bases separated the two germline ends. This CDR3 spans 15 amino acids. This CDR3 is CASSQDERAKRTQYF. The CDR3 region has the DNA TGCGCCAGCAGCCAAGATGAGCGGGCTAAGCGGACCCAGTACTTC.